This T cell receptor beta chain was retrieved from a study of OX40 agonist ivuxolimab in advanced cancers. Across the whole study: It was permissible to have had prior anti-PD-1, anti-PD-L1 or anti-CTLA-4 therapy, and around 43% had some.

Profiled with immunoSEQ multiplex PCR; TCRdb holds only in-frame clones, not every one. The repertoire holds 81,000 or so clones, with about 88% as singletons. This CDR3 is built from 15 residues. Germline V CDR1 and CDR2: SGHDT, YYEEEE. The V and J ends lost 0 bases and 2 bases respectively, with 11 bases between them. This TCR was recovered from an adult with an advanced solid tumor such as melanoma, head and neck, liver or kidney cancer. The starting material was CD4+ or CD8+ T cells sorted from blood, obtained in a trial of the OX40 agonist ivuxolimab. The V gene is TRBV5-6, the J gene TRBJ1-2; the D is unclear. DNA for the CDR3: TGTGCCAGCAGCTTGGTTGGGGTGCGGAACTATGGCTACACCTTC. Residues: CASSLVGVRNYGYTF.